A selection of T cell receptor beta chains follows, all from one sample in a study of T-cell memory formation after mild COVID-19. TCRdb redid the calling of the 5' RACE reads with MiXCR, one entry per CDR3 protein. Found here are fewer than 250,000 distinct CDR3 sequences, around 25% of them singletons; the top ten hold about an eighth. Sequencing was done on a sample of PBMCs or a T cell subset sorted from them (not recorded which). These receptors came from an adult woman who had mild COVID-19 (a few samples of this study predate the infection). Cell type and time point are not known. The conserved cysteine and the conserved F or W are not part of the CDR3 here.

v_gene,j_gene,CDR3aa
TRBV28,TRBJ2-2,ASSRRTSGGAGELF
TRBV29-1,TRBJ2-3,SVGIAGGPDTQY
TRBV5-6,TRBJ1-5,ASSLRTGSGSNQPQH
TRBV3-1,TRBJ1-6,ASSPGTANSPLH
TRBV12-3/TRBV12-4,TRBJ2-5,ASSLRGQQETQY
TRBV7-9,TRBJ1-1,ASSLGTATEAF
TRBV30,TRBJ2-2,AWKYGGELF
TRBV20-1,TRBJ2-3,SATGSGTDTQY
TRBV12-3/TRBV12-4,TRBJ2-7,ASSFISGEQY
TRBV7-9,TRBJ2-5,ASSFQGQTQY
TRBV24-1,TRBJ2-7,ATSDSRTTSYEQY
TRBV24-1,TRBJ2-2,ATSDPARPTGELF
TRBV12-3/TRBV12-4,TRBJ2-3,ASSFQGGDTQY
TRBV13,TRBJ1-6,ASSSAGRQGKNSPLH
TRBV29-1,TRBJ2-2,SVVGAGGPGELF
TRBV6-5,TRBJ2-2,ASSLYMNGELF
TRBV6-1,TRBJ1-1,ASSREAGTGDEAF
TRBV5-6,TRBJ1-5,ASSFGTPNQPQH
TRBV11-2,TRBJ2-1,ASSLIGGVGDEQF
TRBV29-1,TRBJ1-1,SVEGTGNTEAF
TRBV12-3/TRBV12-4,TRBJ2-1,ASTWTGKNEQF
TRBV7-8,TRBJ1-6,ASTSSVNSPLH
TRBV12-3/TRBV12-4,TRBJ1-1,ASSLGQGALSTEAF
TRBV14,TRBJ2-7,ASSRGVSSSYEQY
TRBV6-5,TRBJ2-1,ASWTGSNEQF
TRBV20-1,TRBJ1-1,SATNTEAF
TRBV4-2,TRBJ1-1,ASSQDRGSTEAF
TRBV7-9,TRBJ1-1,AGGMNTEAF